The source of this TCR beta chain is a study of T cell responses to AZD1222 COVID-19 vaccine. Study in general: It was second doses at about 4 or about 12 weeks that were pooled. Study-level points and caveats: The sample set comprised mostly white British donors with more females, and clonal diversity was possibly underestimated.

Only in-frame clones appear in the TCRdb table, and some are missing; sequencing was by immunoSEQ multiplex PCR. The sample has around 100,000 clones; roughly 91% are singletons. As for this clone: Its antigen is unidentified.

Germline V lookup: CDR1 SQVTM, CDR2 ANQGSEA. The CDR3 consists of 13 residues. V lost 2 bases to trimming and J lost 7 bases, with 12 bases between them. The rearrangement links TRBV29-1 to TRBJ1-5; no reliable D call. The sample consisted of peripheral blood, taken on day 0 of AZD1222 vaccination. This receptor was identified in an adult in good health. The CDR3, as DNA: TGCAGCGTTGAATACCAAACCGGGCAGCCCCAGCATTTT. It translates to CSVEYQTGQPQHF.